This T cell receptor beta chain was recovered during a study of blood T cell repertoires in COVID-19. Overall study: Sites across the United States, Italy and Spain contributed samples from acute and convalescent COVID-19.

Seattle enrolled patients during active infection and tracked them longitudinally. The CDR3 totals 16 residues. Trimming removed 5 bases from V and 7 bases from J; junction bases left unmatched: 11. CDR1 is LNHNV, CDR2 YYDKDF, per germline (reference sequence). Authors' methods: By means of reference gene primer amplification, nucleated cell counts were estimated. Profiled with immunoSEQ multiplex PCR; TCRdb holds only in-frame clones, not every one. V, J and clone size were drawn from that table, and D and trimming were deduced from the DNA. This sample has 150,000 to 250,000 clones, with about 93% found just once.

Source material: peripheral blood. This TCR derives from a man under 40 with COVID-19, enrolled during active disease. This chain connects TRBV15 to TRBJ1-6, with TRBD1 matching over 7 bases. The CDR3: CATSLTWDRENSPLHF. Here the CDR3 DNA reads TGTGCCACCAGCCTGACCTGGGACAGAGAGAATTCACCCCTCCACTTT.